This T cell receptor (beta chain) was profiled in a study of blood T cell repertoires in COVID-19. TCRdb keeps only in-frame clones here, not all; method: immunoSEQ multiplex PCR. The sample carries tens of thousands of clones, 75% to 90% recorded once. V trimming: 7 bases; J trimming: 7 bases; junction bases outside the gene matches: 7. CDR3 size: 14 residues. Germline V gene lookup returns CDR1 MDHEN and CDR2 SYDVKM. This clone was seen more than once but under ten times. This TCR was recovered from a human donor in a cohort sampled during active COVID-19. The sample comprised peripheral blood. The V gene is TRBV28, the J gene TRBJ1-6, with TRBD1 matching over 7 bases. CDR3 coding DNA: TGTGCCAGCACCGAGGGGGCTGGAAATTCACCCCTCCACTTT. This gives the protein CASTEGAGNSPLHF. The variable domain in full, with the rest retrieved from reference TRBV28 and TRBJ1-6, is DVKVTQSSRYLVKRTGEKVFLECVQDMDHENMFWYRQDPGLGLRLIYFSYDVKMKEKGDIPEGYSVSREKKERFSLILESASTNQTSMYLCASTEGAGNSPLHFGNGTRLTVT.